The present TCR beta chain was sequenced within a study of T cells after yellow fever vaccination. Study information: The SMART-Seq v4 Ultra Low Input method served to prepare the low-cell-number fractions.

This clonotype was recorded a few times. As yet, its antigen is unknown. TCRdb reanalysed the 5' RACE reads using MiXCR and keeps one entry per CDR3 protein. The sample holds 160,000 or so distinct CDR3 sequences, about 7% seen once. V lost 4 bases to trimming and J lost 1 base, with 14 bases between them. The CDR3 has 15 residues. Germline V lookup: CDR1 SGHNT, CDR2 YYREEE (reference sequence). Study-wide results and caveats: Post-booster repertoires again held most primary-vaccination clones (about 96% CD4, roughly 88% CD8). The CD4 compartment and the CD8 compartment contained a small share of clonotypes in common.

This sequence was found in a man aged 18 to 35 who received the YFV17D yellow fever vaccine. The chain links TRBV5-4 to TRBJ2-5, with TRBD2 as a possible D gene (6 bases). The sample in question was CD4+ T cells sorted from PBMCs, obtained 5 to 6 days after the first yellow fever vaccination. CDR3 nucleotide sequence: TGTGCCAGCAGCCCGGGCGGGGCACTCCAAGAGACCCAGTACTTC. Encoded protein: CASSPGGALQETQYF.